This TCR beta chain was profiled in a study of OX40 agonist ivuxolimab in advanced cancers. The repertoire was sequenced with immunoSEQ multiplex PCR; TCRdb's copy has only in-frame clones and lacks some. The sample consists of over 60,000 clones, 85% to 90% of them appearing once. The CDR3 is 16 residues long. Trimming at V came to 2 bases and at J to 1 base, leaving 4 bases not matched to a gene. Germline loops: CDR1 KGHSH, CDR2 LQKENI. The sample consisted of CD4+ or CD8+ T cells sorted from blood, taken in a trial of the OX40 agonist ivuxolimab. This clonotype was sampled from an adult with an advanced solid tumor such as melanoma, head and neck, liver or kidney cancer. J is TRBJ2-3 and V is TRBV18, with TRBD2 matching 9 bases. The CDR3 protein is CASSPYSSGGTDTQYF. The CDR3 nucleotides read TGTGCCAGCTCACCATATTCTAGCGGGGGCACAGATACGCAGTATTTT.